The 32 T cell receptor beta chains below were found in one sample sequenced in a study of shared clonotypes between healthy human individuals. Only CD45RO-negative cells positively selected for CCR7 counted as naive CD8 cells, so terminally differentiated effector memory CD45RA+ cells were excluded. Data came from immunoSEQ multiplex PCR; TCRdb stores just in-frame clones and leaves some out. The table records about 580,000 clones, 98% of them present only once. Material for sequencing was naive CD8+ T cells sorted from blood. These receptors were obtained from a man aged 25-45 years in good health.

The J gene is TRBJ2-7, the V gene TRBV9, with 14 bases identical to TRBD2. Germline trimming cut 5 bases from V and 4 bases from J; bases unmatched to any gene: 8. Per the germline V gene, CDR1 is SGDLS and CDR2 is YYNGEE. CDR3 length: 16 residues. This CDR3 reads CASSPLGLAGAYEQYF. The CDR3 DNA is TGTGCCAGCAGTCCCCTGGGACTAGCGGGAGCGTACGAGCAGTACTTC.

This chain joins TRBV6-6 and TRBJ1-2, with a tentative D call TRBD1 (5 bases). CDR3 length: 14 residues. The V gene lost 10 bases and the J gene lost 3 bases, with 18 bases spanning the gap. The germline V gene has CDR1 MNHNY and CDR2 SVGAGI (reference sequence). The CDR3 loop reads CAMASRGVDYGYTF. As DNA, the CDR3 is TGTGCCATGGCCTCTCGGGGGGTAGACTATGGCTACACCTTC.

The J gene is TRBJ2-1, the V gene TRBV14; 8 bases fit TRBD1. Germline V gene lookup returns CDR1 SGHDN and CDR2 FVKESK. V dropped 1 base and J dropped 3; count of bases not matched to a gene: 2. The CDR3 length is 15 residues. The CDR3 sequence is CASSQGQGFYNEQFF. In DNA, the CDR3 is TGTGCCAGCAGCCAAGGACAGGGGTTCTACAATGAGCAGTTCTTC.

This clone was seen a single time. The sample has other DNA sequences that encode this CDR3 too. This chain connects TRBV7-8 to TRBJ2-7; D gene ambiguous. V lost 1 base, J lost 3 bases, and 7 bases lay in between. The CDR3 extends over 13 amino acids. The V gene's germline CDR1 is SGHVS and CDR2 FQNEAQ. CDR3 region: CASSLGARYEQYF. The CDR3 coding sequence is TGTGCCAGCAGCTTAGGGGCCCGCTACGAGCAGTACTTC. The full variable domain, in which reference TRBV7-8 and TRBJ2-7 provide the parts outside the CDR3, is GAGVSQSPRYKVAKRGQDVALRCDPISGHVSLFWYQQALGQGPEFLTYFQNEAQLDKSGLPSDRFFAERPEGSVSTLKIQRTQQEDSAVYLCASSLGARYEQYFGPGTRLTVT.

The chain links TRBV7-9 to TRBJ2-3; 10 bases map to TRBD2. Germline-derived CDR1 and CDR2 are SEHNR and FQNEAQ (reference sequence). CDR3 size: 12 residues. V shed 2 bases and J 14 bases; nucleotides not matched to a gene: 4. DNA of the CDR3: TGTGCCAGCAGCTTAATACTAGCGGGATTGTATTTT. It is translated as CASSLILAGLYF.

This clone appeared a single time. The chain has TRBV5-4 and TRBJ2-7, with TRBD1 as a possible D gene (6 bases). V dropped 3 bases and J dropped 1 base, with 14 bases sitting between them. This CDR3 has 15 amino acids. Germline CDR1 and CDR2: SGHNT and YYREEE (reference sequence). The CDR3 is CASSSTGSTSYEQYF. DNA for the CDR3: TGTGCCAGCAGCTCAACAGGGAGTACTTCCTACGAGCAGTACTTC. The whole variable domain, remainder taken from reference TRBV5-4 and TRBJ2-7, is ETGVTQSPTHLIKTRGQQVTLRCSSQSGHNTVSWYQQALGQGPQFIFQYYREEENGRGNFPPRFSGLQFPNYSSELNVNALELDDSALYLCASSSTGSTSYEQYFGPGTRLTVT.

The chain is built from TRBV7-2 and TRBJ2-2, with TRBD2 matching over 9 bases. CDR3 length equals 18 residues. V was pared by 2 bases and J by 4 bases, with 11 bases of the junction left unmatched. Germline-derived CDR1 and CDR2 are SGHTA and FQGNSA. CDR3 sequence: CASSLPGFSGSSTGELFF. In nucleotides, the CDR3 is TGTGCCAGCAGCTTACCGGGTTTTAGCGGGAGTAGCACCGGGGAGCTGTTTTTT. The entire variable domain, with the rest obtained from reference TRBV7-2 and TRBJ2-2, is as follows: GAGVSQSPSNKVTEKGKDVELRCDPISGHTALYWYRQSLGQGLEFLIYFQGNSAPDKSGLPSDRFSAERTGGSVSTLTIQRTQQEDSAVYLCASSLPGFSGSSTGELFFGEGSRLTVL.

CDR3 amino acids: CASSLDPENYEQYF. The CDR3, as DNA: TGTGCCAGCAGCTTAGATCCAGAAAACTACGAGCAGTACTTC. The rearrangement joins TRBV11-2 to TRBJ2-7; unclear D gene. The CDR3 has 14 residues. Germline loops: CDR1 SGHAT, CDR2 FQNNGV. Trimming cost V 0 bases and J 3 bases, with 9 bases left between them.

The genes are TRBV5-6 and TRBJ2-1; tentative D call: TRBD2 (6 bases). V lost 6 bases and J lost 0, with 10 bases in between. Germline CDR1 is SGHDT and CDR2 is YYEEEE. The CDR3 covers 14 residues. As DNA, the CDR3 is TGTGCCAGCATCGACGGGAGCTCCTACAATGAGCAGTTCTTC. Amino acid sequence: CASIDGSSYNEQFF.

This CDR3 is CASSQDQVELGSYEQYF. The CDR3 DNA reads as TGCGCCAGCAGCCAAGATCAGGTTGAACTGGGGTCCTACGAGCAGTACTTC. V usage is TRBV4-3 and J usage is TRBJ2-7, with D uncertain. CDR1 and CDR2 (germline): LGHNA, YSLEER. This CDR3 region has 17 residues. V lost 0 bases and J 1 base, leaving 16 bases between the germline ends.

The chain is built from TRBV30 and TRBJ2-1; D not resolved. CDR3 size: 14 residues. With 0 bases removed from V and 3 bases from J, the gap between germline ends came to 9 bases. Germline V gives CDR1 GTSNPN, CDR2 SVGIG (reference sequence). The CDR3 sequence: CAWSVNAFYNEQFF. The CDR3 DNA follows: TGTGCCTGGAGTGTAAACGCGTTCTACAATGAGCAGTTCTTC.

The chain links TRBV6-5 to TRBJ2-7; TRBD1 is a possible D gene (6 bases). The length of the CDR3 is 13 residues. Trimming took 8 bases from V and 6 from J, leaving 17 bases between them. CDR1 MNHEY and CDR2 SVGAGI come from the germline V gene. The CDR3 here is CASQSEQGGEQYF. DNA for the CDR3: TGTGCCAGCCAGTCGGAACAGGGTGGCGAGCAGTACTTC.

V and J are TRBV21-1 and TRBJ1-1; the table calls TRBD1, which could not be checked here. TRBV21-1 is listed as a pseudogene. The CDR3 runs to 16 residues. CDR3 in amino acids: CASSSKGQRLNTEAFF. DNA of the CDR3: TGTGCCAGCAGCAGTAAGGGACAGCGATTGAACACTGAAGCTTTCTTT.

The gene calls are TRBV9 and TRBJ2-7, with a tentative D call TRBD2 (6 bases). CDR1 is SGDLS, CDR2 YYNGEE, per germline. This CDR3 is built from 13 residues. With 8 bases removed from V and 3 bases from J, the gap between germline ends came to 15 bases. CDR3 region: CASSSGSYYEQYF. CDR3 DNA: TGTGCCAGTTCCAGCGGGTCCTACTACGAGCAGTACTTC.

The chain employs TRBV27 and TRBJ1-5; D may be TRBD1 (6 bases). Per germline, CDR1 MNHEY and CDR2 SMNVEV (reference sequence). This CDR3 has 15 residues. Between the trimmed V and J ends, which lost 7 bases and 1 base, there was a span of 14 bases. CDR3 in DNA: TGTGCCAGCAATAAAGGGGGGATAAGCAATCAGCCCCAGCATTTT. As protein: CASNKGGISNQPQHF.

The V and J genes are TRBV4-2 and TRBJ2-1; TRBD2 agrees at 10 bases. V gave up 2 bases and J gave up 8 bases; unmatched junction bases: 12. There are 17 residues in the CDR3. Germline CDR1 LGHNA, CDR2 YNFKEQ. CDR3 in DNA: TGTGCCAGCAGCCAACAAGCGGGAGGGGAGCAGAATGATGAGCAGTTCTTC. Its translation: CASSQQAGGEQNDEQFF.

The chain recombines TRBV7-9 with TRBJ2-1; D gene unclear. This CDR3 is 15 amino acids long. The germline gives CDR1 SEHNR, CDR2 FQNEAQ (reference sequence). Between the trimmed V and J ends, which lost 1 base and 2 bases, there was a span of 9 bases. Here the CDR3 reads CASSLEDRAYNEQFF. In nucleotides, the CDR3 is TGTGCCAGCAGCTTAGAAGACCGAGCCTACAATGAGCAGTTCTTC.

The chain has TRBV5-1 and TRBJ1-3; unclear D gene. V was trimmed by 4 bases and J by 0 bases, leaving 11 bases between them. Germline CDR1 reads SGHRS; CDR2 reads YFSETQ. The CDR3 has 15 residues. The CDR3 here is CASSLSLSSGNTIYF. The CDR3 DNA reads TGCGCCAGCAGCCTCAGCTTGAGCTCTGGAAACACCATATATTTT.

The rearrangement links TRBV13 to TRBJ2-7, with a tentative D call TRBD2 (6 bases). The germline gives CDR1 PRHDT, CDR2 FYEKMQ (reference sequence). The CDR3 runs to 13 residues. Trimming removed 4 bases from V and 2 bases from J, with 9 bases in between. The CDR3 reads CASSSLAAYEQYF. In DNA form, the CDR3 reads TGTGCCAGCAGCTCCTTAGCGGCCTACGAGCAGTACTTC.

This chain uses TRBV2 with TRBJ2-7; a possible D gene is TRBD2 (5 bases). This CDR3 comprises 15 residues. Germline CDR1 SNHLY, CDR2 FYNNEI. The V gene lost 3 bases and the J gene lost 2 bases, with 14 bases spanning the gap. The chain's CDR3 is CASSESEDLPYEQYF. Written as DNA, the CDR3 is TGTGCCAGCAGTGAGTCCGAGGACTTACCCTACGAGCAGTACTTC.

V is TRBV27 and J is TRBJ2-7; 7 nucleotides agree with TRBD1. Germline CDR1 reads MNHEY; CDR2 reads SMNVEV (reference sequence). V gave up 5 bases and J gave up 4 bases; unmatched junction bases: 5. This CDR3 is built from 13 residues. CDR3 sequence reads: CASSTTGIYEQYF. CDR3 nucleotides: TGTGCCAGCAGTACGACAGGGATATACGAGCAGTACTTC.

The genes are TRBV2 and TRBJ1-1; D perhaps matches TRBD1 (6 bases). The CDR3 spans 15 residues. The germline V gene has CDR1 SNHLY and CDR2 FYNNEI. The V gene lost 5 bases and the J gene lost 0 bases, with 13 bases spanning the gap. CDR3 protein: CASSRPGDMNTEAFF. The CDR3 DNA sequence: TGTGCCAGCAGTCGCCCAGGGGACATGAACACTGAAGCTTTCTTT.

This rearrangement joins TRBV2 to TRBJ1-3, with 7 bases matching TRBD1. The CDR3 length is 15 residues. The germline V gene has CDR1 SNHLY and CDR2 FYNNEI. The trim removed 3 bases at V and 4 bases at J, leaving 6 bases unmatched. The CDR3 DNA reads TGTGCCAGCAGTGAGGGTCGAGGGGGCGGAAACACCATATATTTT. Translated, it gives CASSEGRGGGNTIYF. Based on the CDR3 plus reference TRBV2 and TRBJ1-3, the full variable domain is EPEVTQTPSHQVTQMGQEVILRCVPISNHLYFYWYRQILGQKVEFLVSFYNNEISEKSEIFDDQFSVERPDGSNFTLKIRSTKLEDSAMYFCASSEGRGGGNTIYFGEGSWLTVV.

The chain couples TRBV30 to TRBJ2-3; 8 bases line up with TRBD1. The CDR3 length is 17 residues. J was trimmed by 2 bases and V by 3 bases; bases with no gene match: 13. CDR1 and CDR2 (germline): GTSNPN, SVGIG (reference sequence). The CDR3 DNA sequence: TGTGCCTGGAGCCCCCTCCCTGGACAGGGTGCCACAGATACGCAGTATTTT. This sequence encodes CAWSPLPGQGATDTQYF.

This chain links TRBV28 with TRBJ2-7; 9 positions agree with TRBD1. V shed 6 bases and J 4 bases; nucleotides not matched to a gene: 16. The CDR3 length is 17 residues. The germline V gene has CDR1 MDHEN and CDR2 SYDVKM. The CDR3 sequence is CASSQSDWSGQGYEQYF. The CDR3 DNA follows: TGTGCCAGCAGCCAAAGTGATTGGTCGGGACAGGGTTACGAGCAGTACTTC.

The V and J genes are TRBV11-2 and TRBJ2-7; weak D call: TRBD2 (6 bases). Between the trimmed V and J ends, which lost 5 bases and 3 bases, there was a span of 14 bases. Germline values: CDR1 SGHAT, CDR2 FQNNGV. The CDR3 consists of 14 residues. CDR3 sequence: CASSVGDFDYEQYF. In nucleotides, the CDR3 is TGTGCCAGCAGCGTTGGGGACTTCGACTACGAGCAGTACTTC.

This chain connects TRBV27 to TRBJ2-7; D unclear. Germline CDR1 reads MNHEY; CDR2 reads SMNVEV (reference sequence). CDR3 size: 15 residues. Trimming pared 7 bases from V and 5 bases from J, leaving 21 bases between. CDR3 in DNA: TGTGCCAGCACAAACTACCCCGGTCCTGGGCACGAGCAGTACTTC. It encodes CASTNYPGPGHEQYF.

This CDR3 is CASSVGTGVNEQFF. CDR3 coding DNA: TGTGCCAGCAGCGTGGGGACAGGGGTTAATGAGCAGTTCTTC. The chain employs TRBV9 and TRBJ2-1, with 10 positions matching TRBD1. This CDR3 has 14 residues. Germline V lookup: CDR1 SGDLS, CDR2 YYNGEE. J lost 7 bases, V lost 2 bases, and 3 bases had no gene match.

This sequence joins TRBV5-6 and TRBJ2-1; 14 bases align to TRBD2. CDR1 and CDR2 from the germline V gene are SGHDT and YYEEEE. The junction had 3 bases not matched to a gene; V was cut back by 0 bases and J by 7 bases. This CDR3 spans 16 amino acids. The CDR3: CASSLAGTSGRNEQFF. CDR3 nucleotide sequence: TGTGCCAGCAGCTTGGCAGGGACTAGCGGGAGAAATGAGCAGTTCTTC.

The chain uses TRBV5-1 and TRBJ1-2; possibly TRBD1 for D (5 bases). V was trimmed by 6 bases and J by 6 bases, leaving 15 bases between them. Germline assignment: CDR1 SGHRS and CDR2 YFSETQ. The CDR3 consists of 13 residues. The CDR3 reads CASTDKGENGYTF. Written as DNA, the CDR3 is TGCGCCAGCACGGACAAAGGGGAGAATGGCTACACCTTC.

The chain combines TRBV20-1 with TRBJ1-1, with 7 bases identical to TRBD1. The ends lost 5 bases at V and 4 bases at J; junction bases unmatched: 1. Germline CDR1 is DFQATT and CDR2 is SNEGSKA (reference sequence). The CDR3 runs to 11 residues. This CDR3 is CSAPGGTEAFF. The CDR3 DNA is TGCAGTGCTCCAGGGGGCACTGAAGCTTTCTTT.

The genes are TRBV7-9 and TRBJ2-7; D may match TRBD1 or TRBD2 (5 bases each). The germline V gene encodes CDR1 SEHNR and CDR2 FQNEAQ (reference sequence). The CDR3 loop spans 15 amino acids. The V end was cut by 1 base, the J end by 7 bases, with 17 bases between. The CDR3 region has the DNA TGTGCCAGCAGCTTAGTCGGGGACGGTTCTACGGAGCAGTACTTC. Protein product: CASSLVGDGSTEQYF.